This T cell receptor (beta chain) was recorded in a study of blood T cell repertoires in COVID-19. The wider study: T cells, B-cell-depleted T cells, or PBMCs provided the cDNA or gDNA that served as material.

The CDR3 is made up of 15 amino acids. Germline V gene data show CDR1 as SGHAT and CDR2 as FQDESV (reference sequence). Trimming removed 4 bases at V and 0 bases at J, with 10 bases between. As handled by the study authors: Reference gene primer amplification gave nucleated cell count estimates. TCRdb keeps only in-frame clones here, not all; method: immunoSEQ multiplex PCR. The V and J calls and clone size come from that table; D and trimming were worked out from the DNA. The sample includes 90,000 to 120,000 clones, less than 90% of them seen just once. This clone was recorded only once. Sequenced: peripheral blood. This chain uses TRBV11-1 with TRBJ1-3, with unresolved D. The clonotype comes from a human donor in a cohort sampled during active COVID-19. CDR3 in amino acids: CASSSPTLSGNTIYF. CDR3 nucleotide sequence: TGTGCCAGCAGCTCGCCGACACTCTCTGGAAACACCATATATTTT.